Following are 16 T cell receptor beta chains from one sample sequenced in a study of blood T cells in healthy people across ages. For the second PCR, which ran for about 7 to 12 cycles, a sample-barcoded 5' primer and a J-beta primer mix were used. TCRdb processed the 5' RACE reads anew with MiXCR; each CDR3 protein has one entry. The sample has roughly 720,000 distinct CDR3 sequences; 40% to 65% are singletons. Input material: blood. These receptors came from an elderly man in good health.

The CDR3 loop reads CASSLSGKVPYEQYF. CDR3 bases: TGTGCCAGCAGTTTATCGGGGAAGGTCCCTTACGAGCAGTACTTC. The chain combines TRBV28 with TRBJ2-7, with D possibly matching TRBD2 (5 bases). CDR3 length: 15 residues. Trimming left V 1 base short and J 4 bases short, with 14 bases between. CDR1 MDHEN and CDR2 SYDVKM come from the germline V gene.

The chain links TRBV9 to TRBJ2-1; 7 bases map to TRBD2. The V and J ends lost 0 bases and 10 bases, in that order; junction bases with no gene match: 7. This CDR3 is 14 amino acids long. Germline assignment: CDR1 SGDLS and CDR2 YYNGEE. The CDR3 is CASSVAAGEEEQFF. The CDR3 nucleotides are TGTGCCAGCAGCGTAGCGGCGGGAGAGGAGGAGCAGTTCTTC.

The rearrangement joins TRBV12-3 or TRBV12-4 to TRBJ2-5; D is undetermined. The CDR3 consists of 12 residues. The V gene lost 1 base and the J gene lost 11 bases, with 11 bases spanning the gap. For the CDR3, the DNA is TGTGCCAGCAGTTTAGTTCATATGGAGCAGTACTTC. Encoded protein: CASSLVHMEQYF.

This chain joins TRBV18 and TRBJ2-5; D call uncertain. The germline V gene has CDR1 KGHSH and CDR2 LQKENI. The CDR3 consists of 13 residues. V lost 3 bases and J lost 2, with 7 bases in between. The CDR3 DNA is TGTGCCAGCTCACCCTTGGAACAAGAGACCCAGTACTTC. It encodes CASSPLEQETQYF.

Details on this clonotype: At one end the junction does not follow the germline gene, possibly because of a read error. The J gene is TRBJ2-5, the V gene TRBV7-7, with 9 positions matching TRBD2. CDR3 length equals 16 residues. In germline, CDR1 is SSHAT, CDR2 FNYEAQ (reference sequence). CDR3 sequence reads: CASSRDISGGAETQYF. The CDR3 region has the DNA TGTGCTAGCAGCCGCGATATTAGCGGGGGAGCGGAGACCCAGTACTTC.

The DNA of the CDR3 is TGTGCCAGCAGCGGGCGGCTTTACACAGATACGCAGTATTTT. It specifies CASSGRLYTDTQYF. The V gene is TRBV7-8, the J gene TRBJ2-3; D unclear. With 5 bases removed from V and 2 bases from J, the gap between germline ends came to 11 bases. Germline loops: CDR1 SGHVS, CDR2 FQNEAQ. The CDR3 length is 14 residues.

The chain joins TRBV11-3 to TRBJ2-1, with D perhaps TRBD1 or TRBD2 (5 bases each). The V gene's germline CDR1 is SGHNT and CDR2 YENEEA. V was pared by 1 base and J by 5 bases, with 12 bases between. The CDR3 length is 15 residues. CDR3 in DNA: TGTGCCAGCAGCTTAGCCGTCGGGGCTAACAATGAGCAGTTCTTC. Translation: CASSLAVGANNEQFF.

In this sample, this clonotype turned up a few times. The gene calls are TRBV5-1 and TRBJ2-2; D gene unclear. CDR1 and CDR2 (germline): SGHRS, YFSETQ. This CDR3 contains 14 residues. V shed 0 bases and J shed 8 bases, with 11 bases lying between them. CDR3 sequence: CASSLGDPTGELFF. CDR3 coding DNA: TGCGCCAGCAGCTTGGGAGATCCGACAGGGGAGCTGTTTTTT. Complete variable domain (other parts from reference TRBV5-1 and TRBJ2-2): KAGVTQTPRYLIKTRGQQVTLSCSPISGHRSVSWYQQTPGQGLQFLFEYFSETQRNKGNFPGRFSGRQFSNSRSEMNVSTLELGDSALYLCASSLGDPTGELFFGEGSRLTVL.

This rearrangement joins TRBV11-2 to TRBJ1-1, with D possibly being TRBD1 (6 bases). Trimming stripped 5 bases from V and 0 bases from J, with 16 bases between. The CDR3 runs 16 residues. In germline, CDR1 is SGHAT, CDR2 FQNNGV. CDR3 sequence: CASSLGARGLNTEAFF. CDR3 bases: TGTGCCAGCAGCCTGGGGGCCAGGGGACTGAACACTGAAGCTTTCTTT.

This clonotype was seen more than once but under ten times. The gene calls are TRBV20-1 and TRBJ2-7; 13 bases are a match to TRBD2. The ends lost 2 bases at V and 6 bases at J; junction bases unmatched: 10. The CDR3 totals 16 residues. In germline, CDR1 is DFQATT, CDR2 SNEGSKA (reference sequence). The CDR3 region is CSARPRRTSGGSEQYF. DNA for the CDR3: TGCAGTGCTAGACCCCGTCGGACTAGCGGGGGTTCCGAGCAGTACTTC.

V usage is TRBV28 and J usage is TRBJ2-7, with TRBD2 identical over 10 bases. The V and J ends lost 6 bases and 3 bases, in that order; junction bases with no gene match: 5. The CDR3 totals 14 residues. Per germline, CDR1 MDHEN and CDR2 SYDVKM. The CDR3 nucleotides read TGTGCCAGCAGACTAGCGGGATCGGACTACGAGCAGTACTTC. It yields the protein CASRLAGSDYEQYF.

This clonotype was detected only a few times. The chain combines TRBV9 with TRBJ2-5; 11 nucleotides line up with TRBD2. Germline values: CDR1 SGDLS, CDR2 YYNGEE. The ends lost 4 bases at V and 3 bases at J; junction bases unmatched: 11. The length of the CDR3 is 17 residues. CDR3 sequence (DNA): TGTGCCAGCAGCACCTCGACTAGCGGGAATCATAAAGAGACCCAGTACTTC. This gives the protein CASSTSTSGNHKETQYF.

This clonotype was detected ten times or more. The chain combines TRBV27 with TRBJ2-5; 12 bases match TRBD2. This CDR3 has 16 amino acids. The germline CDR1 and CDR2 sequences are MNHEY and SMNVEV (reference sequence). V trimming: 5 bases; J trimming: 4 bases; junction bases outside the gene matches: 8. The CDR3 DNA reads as TGTGCCAGCAGTCCACACCTAGCGGGAGGGCCAGAGACCCAGTACTTC. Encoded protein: CASSPHLAGGPETQYF.

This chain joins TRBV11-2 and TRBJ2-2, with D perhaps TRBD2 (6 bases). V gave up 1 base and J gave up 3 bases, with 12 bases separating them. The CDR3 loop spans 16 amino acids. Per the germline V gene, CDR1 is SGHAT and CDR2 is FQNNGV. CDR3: CASSLGSGVDTGELFF. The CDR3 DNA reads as TGTGCCAGCAGCTTAGGTAGCGGAGTAGACACCGGGGAGCTGTTTTTT.

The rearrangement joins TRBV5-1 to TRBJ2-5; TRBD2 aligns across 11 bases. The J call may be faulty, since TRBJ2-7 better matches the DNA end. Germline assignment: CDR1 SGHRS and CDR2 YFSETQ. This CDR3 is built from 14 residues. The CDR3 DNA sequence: TGCGCCAGCAGGCTGACTAGCGGGAATCACGAGCAGTACTTC. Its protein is CASRLTSGNHEQYF.

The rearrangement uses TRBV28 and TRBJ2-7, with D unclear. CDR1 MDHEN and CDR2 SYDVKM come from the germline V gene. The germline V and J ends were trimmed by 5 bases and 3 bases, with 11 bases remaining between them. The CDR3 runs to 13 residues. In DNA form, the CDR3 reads TGTGCCAGCAGTGCCAGCTGGCGCTACGAGCAGTACTTC. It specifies CASSASWRYEQYF. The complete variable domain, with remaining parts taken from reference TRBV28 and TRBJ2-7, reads DVKVTQSSRYLVKRTGEKVFLECVQDMDHENMFWYRQDPGLGLRLIYFSYDVKMKEKGDIPEGYSVSREKKERFSLILESASTNQTSMYLCASSASWRYEQYFGPGTRLTVT.